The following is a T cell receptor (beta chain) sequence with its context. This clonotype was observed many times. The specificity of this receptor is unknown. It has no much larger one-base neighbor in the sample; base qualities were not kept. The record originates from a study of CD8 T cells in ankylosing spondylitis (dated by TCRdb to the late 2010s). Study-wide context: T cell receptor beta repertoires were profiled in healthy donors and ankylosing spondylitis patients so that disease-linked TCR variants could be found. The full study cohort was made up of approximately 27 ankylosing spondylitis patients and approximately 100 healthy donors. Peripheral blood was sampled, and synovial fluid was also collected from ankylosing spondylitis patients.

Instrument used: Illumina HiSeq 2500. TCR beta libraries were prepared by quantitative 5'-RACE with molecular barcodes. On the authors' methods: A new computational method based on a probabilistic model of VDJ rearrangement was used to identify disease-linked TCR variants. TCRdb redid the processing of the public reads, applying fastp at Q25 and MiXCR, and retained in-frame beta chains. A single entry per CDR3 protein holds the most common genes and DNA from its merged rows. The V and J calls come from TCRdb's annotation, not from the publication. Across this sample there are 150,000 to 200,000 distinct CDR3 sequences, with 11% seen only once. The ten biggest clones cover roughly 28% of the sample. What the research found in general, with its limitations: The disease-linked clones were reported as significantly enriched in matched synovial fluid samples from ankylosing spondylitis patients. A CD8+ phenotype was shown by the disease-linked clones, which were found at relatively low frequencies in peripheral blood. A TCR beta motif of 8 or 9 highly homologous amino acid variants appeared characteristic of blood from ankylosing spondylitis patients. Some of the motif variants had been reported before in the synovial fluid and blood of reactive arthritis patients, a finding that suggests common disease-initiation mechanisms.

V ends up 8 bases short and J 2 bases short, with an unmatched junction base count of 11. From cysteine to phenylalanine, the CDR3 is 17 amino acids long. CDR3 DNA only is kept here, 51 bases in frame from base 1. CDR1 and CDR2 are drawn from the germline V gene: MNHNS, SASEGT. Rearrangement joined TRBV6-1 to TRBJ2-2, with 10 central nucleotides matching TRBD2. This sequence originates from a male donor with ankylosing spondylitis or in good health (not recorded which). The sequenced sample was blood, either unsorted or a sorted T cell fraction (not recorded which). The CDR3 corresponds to CASFVPSGGYNTGELFF. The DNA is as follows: TGTGCCAGCTTTGTGCCTAGCGGGGGTTATAACACCGGGGAGCTGTTTTTT.